A single sample gave rise to the 8 T cell receptor beta chains below, sequenced in a study of T cells in Graves' hyperthyroidism and ophthalmopathy. Researchers took RNA transcripts and amplified the TCR beta CDR3 regions from them. First-round RT-PCR of the TCR CDR3 relied on the HTBI primer set. MiXCR, run by TCRdb on the multiplex PCR reads, gives a single entry per CDR3 protein. The sample has about 500,000 distinct CDR3 sequences; about 15% are singletons. Sequencing used blood. The receptors derive from a woman in her thirties with Graves' ophthalmopathy.

This clonotype has a handful of counts. The chain links TRBV20-1 to TRBJ1-1, with TRBD1 identical over 7 bases. The CDR3 loop spans 13 amino acids. Germline V gene lookup returns CDR1 DFQATT and CDR2 SNEGSKA (reference sequence). After removal of 5 bases from V and 5 bases from J, the junction contained 8 bases not matched to a gene. CDR3 coding DNA: TGCAGTGCTGGTAAGACAGGGAGGACTGAAGCTTTCTTT. It specifies CSAGKTGRTEAFF.

This clonotype was counted at least ten times. The chain employs TRBV20-1 and TRBJ1-2, with TRBD1 matching 10 bases. CDR3 length equals 14 residues. Germline CDR1 is DFQATT and CDR2 is SNEGSKA (reference sequence). V lost 2 bases to trimming and J lost 4 bases; unmatched junction nucleotides: 4. The CDR3 spells CSARPTGGTYGYTF. The CDR3, as DNA: TGCAGTGCTAGACCGACAGGGGGCACCTATGGCTACACCTTC.

The gene calls are TRBV5-1 and TRBJ2-5; D is perhaps TRBD2 (6 bases). The CDR3 is made up of 14 amino acids. The V end was cut by 0 bases, the J end by 9 bases, with 15 bases between. CDR1 is SGHRS, CDR2 YFSETQ, per germline. The CDR3 sequence is CASSLGAAAGSQYF. The CDR3 DNA is TGCGCCAGCAGCTTGGGGGCCGCCGCGGGGTCCCAGTACTTC.

The CDR3 coding sequence is TGTGCCAGCAGCTTAAACAGGGGATACCACAATGAGCAGTTCTTC. Its protein is CASSLNRGYHNEQFF. J is TRBJ2-1 and V is TRBV7-9, with TRBD1 matching 7 bases. The ends lost 2 bases at V and 5 bases at J; junction bases unmatched: 6. Germline V lookup: CDR1 SEHNR, CDR2 FQNEAQ (reference sequence). The CDR3 is 15 residues long.

This clonotype was seen a few times. The chain's CDR3 is CASRGTSGSPSSYEQYF. The CDR3 DNA follows: TGTGCCAGCAGAGGGACTAGCGGGAGCCCTAGCTCCTACGAGCAGTACTTC. This rearrangement joins TRBV6-1 to TRBJ2-7; the match to TRBD2 covers 14 bases. The V segment lost 6 bases and the J segment 0 bases; nucleotides outside the gene matches: 7. The CDR3 extends over 17 amino acids. Germline CDR1 is MNHNS and CDR2 is SASEGT.

This clonotype was picked up a small number of times. V and J are TRBV6-1 and TRBJ2-2; 7 nucleotides line up with TRBD2. The CDR3 has 14 amino acids. Germline values: CDR1 MNHNS, CDR2 SASEGT. Germline trimming cut 8 bases from V and 4 bases from J; bases unmatched to any gene: 7. This CDR3 is CASLRERGTGELFF. The CDR3 bases are TGTGCCAGCCTGCGGGAGCGGGGCACCGGGGAGCTGTTTTTT.

A word on this clonotype: Since a much larger clone is just one base distant, this may be a read error. The rearrangement joins TRBV18 to TRBJ1-4; 7 bases fit TRBD1. The CDR3 consists of 14 residues. The germline V gene encodes CDR1 KGHSH and CDR2 LQKENI. Here the CDR3 DNA reads TGTGCCAGCTCACCAAGACAGGGAGATGAAAAACTGTCTTTT. Protein sequence: CASSPRQGDEKLSF.

This sequence joins TRBV5-1 and TRBJ2-1; 8 bases agree with TRBD2. V gave up 2 bases and J gave up 4 bases; unmatched junction bases: 11. Per the germline V gene, CDR1 is SGHRS and CDR2 is YFSETQ. CDR3 size: 17 residues. The CDR3 coding sequence is TGCGCCAGCAGCTTTACTAGCGAGCGGGGGAAGTACAATGAGCAGTTCTTC. This gives the protein CASSFTSERGKYNEQFF.